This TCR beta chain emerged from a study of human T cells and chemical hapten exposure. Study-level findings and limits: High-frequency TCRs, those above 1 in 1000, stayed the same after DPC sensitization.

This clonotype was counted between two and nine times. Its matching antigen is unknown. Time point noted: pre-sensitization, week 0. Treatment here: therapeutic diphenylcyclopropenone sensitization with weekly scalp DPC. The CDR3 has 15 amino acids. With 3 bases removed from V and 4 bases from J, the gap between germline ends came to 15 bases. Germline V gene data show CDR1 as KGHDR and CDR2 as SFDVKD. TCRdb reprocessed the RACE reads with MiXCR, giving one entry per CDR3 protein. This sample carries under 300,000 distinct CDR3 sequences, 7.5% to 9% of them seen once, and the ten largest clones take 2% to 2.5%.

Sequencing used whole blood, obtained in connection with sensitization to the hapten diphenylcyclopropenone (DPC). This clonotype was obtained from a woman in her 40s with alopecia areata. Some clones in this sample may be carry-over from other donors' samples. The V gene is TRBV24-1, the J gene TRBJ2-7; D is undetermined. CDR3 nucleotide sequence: TGTGCCACCAGTGATCCCGCTCGCGGTATATACGAGCAGTACTTC. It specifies CATSDPARGIYEQYF.